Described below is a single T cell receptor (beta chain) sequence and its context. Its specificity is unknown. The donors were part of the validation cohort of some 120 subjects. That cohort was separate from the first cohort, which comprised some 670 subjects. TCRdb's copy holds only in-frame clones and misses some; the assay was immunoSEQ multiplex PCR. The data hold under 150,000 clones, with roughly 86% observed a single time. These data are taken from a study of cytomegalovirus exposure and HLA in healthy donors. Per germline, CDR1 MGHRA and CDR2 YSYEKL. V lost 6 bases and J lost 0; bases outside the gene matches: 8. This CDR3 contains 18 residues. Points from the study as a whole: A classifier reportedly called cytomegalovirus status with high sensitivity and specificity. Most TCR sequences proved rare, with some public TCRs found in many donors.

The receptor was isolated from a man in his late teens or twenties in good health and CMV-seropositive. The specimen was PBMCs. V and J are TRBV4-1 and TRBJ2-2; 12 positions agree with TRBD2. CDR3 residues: CASRYTGLAGPNTGELFF. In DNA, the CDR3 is TGCGCCAGCAGGTACACCGGACTAGCGGGACCGAACACCGGGGAGCTGTTTTTT.